The rows below give T cell receptor beta chains drawn from one sample of a study of shared clonotypes between healthy human individuals. The method was immunoSEQ multiplex PCR; TCRdb's version includes in-frame clones alone and lacks a portion of them. Counted here are some 2,400,000 clones, 90% to 97% occurring once; the ten biggest clones make up 0.1% to 0.15%. The sequenced sample was naive CD4+ T cells sorted from blood. All receptors derive from a man between 18 and 29 years old in good health. Each CDR3 is given with its conserved first and last residue. The D gene is left open where the match is weak. Size tells how often a clone was seen (once, few, many) or the class of an expanded clone, and some rows leave it out.

abundance	v_gene	j_gene	d_gene	CDR3aa	CDR3nt
NA	TRBV18	TRBJ1-1	NA	CASSPPPNTEAFF	TGTGCCAGCTCACCACCGCCCAACACTGAAGCTTTCTTT
NA	TRBV6-5	TRBJ2-2	TRBD2	CASSSSGAGTGELFF	TGTGCCAGCAGCAGCAGCGGGGCGGGCACCGGGGAGCTGTTTTTT
NA	TRBV5-6	TRBJ2-1	NA	CASSFALGGLNEQFF	TGTGCCAGCAGCTTCGCCCTGGGCGGGCTTAATGAGCAGTTCTTC
once	TRBV2	TRBJ1-3	NA	CASRAGTTSNTIYF	TGTGCCAGCAGGGCCGGGACCACTTCCAACACCATATATTTT
NA	TRBV19	TRBJ1-1	TRBD1	CASSMVGQVPNTEAFF	TGTGCCAGTAGTATGGTGGGACAGGTTCCGAACACTGAAGCTTTCTTT
NA	TRBV7-8	TRBJ2-7	TRBD1	CASSGPGTGVHEQYF	TGTGCCAGCAGCGGCCCGGGGACAGGGGTCCACGAGCAGTACTTC
NA	TRBV23-1	TRBJ1-6	NA	CASSPTRGLSYNSPLHF	TGCGCCAGCAGTCCCACCAGGGGCCTCTCCTATAATTCACCCCTCCACTTT
once	TRBV13	TRBJ1-3	NA	CASSSGRNSGNTIYF	TGTGCCAGCAGCTCGGGACGGAACTCTGGAAACACCATATATTTT
NA	TRBV4-3	TRBJ1-3	NA	CASSQAGVINTIYF	TGCGCCAGCAGCCAAGCGGGGGTTATCAACACCATATATTTT
NA	TRBV10-3	TRBJ2-2	TRBD1	CAISTTGGNTGELFF	TGTGCCATCAGTACTACAGGGGGGAACACCGGGGAGCTGTTTTTT
NA	TRBV25-1	TRBJ2-7	NA	CASSDDTYEQYF	TGTGCCAGCAGTGATGACACCTACGAGCAGTACTTC
NA	TRBV11-3	TRBJ2-2	TRBD1	CASSPWTGGITGELFF	TGTGCCAGCAGCCCCTGGACAGGGGGCATCACCGGGGAGCTGTTTTTT
NA	TRBV11-2	TRBJ2-7	NA	CASSLVFSGTYEQYF	TGTGCCAGCAGCTTAGTGTTCAGCGGTACGTACGAGCAGTACTTC
NA	TRBV11-2	TRBJ2-1	TRBD2	CASSLGLAGKDNEQFF	TGTGCCAGCAGCTTAGGGCTAGCGGGAAAAGACAATGAGCAGTTCTTC
NA	TRBV7-2	TRBJ1-5	NA	CASSLSRERSQPQHF	TGTGCCAGCAGCTTATCCAGGGAGAGGTCTCAGCCCCAGCATTTT
NA	TRBV5-1	TRBJ2-7	NA	CASSLVQGPYEQYF	TGCGCCAGCAGCTTGGTGCAGGGACCCTACGAGCAGTACTTC
NA	TRBV19	TRBJ2-4	TRBD1	CASSNAGGKNIQYF	TGTGCCAGTAGTAATGCAGGGGGCAAAAACATTCAGTACTTC
once	TRBV6-5	TRBJ1-4	NA	CASSRGWGLNEKLFF	TGTGCCAGCAGCAGGGGTTGGGGTTTAAATGAAAAACTGTTTTTT
NA	TRBV5-1	TRBJ2-7	NA	CASSPRGGGYEQYF	TGCGCCAGCAGCCCCCGGGGAGGGGGCTACGAGCAGTACTTC
once	TRBV2	TRBJ1-5	NA	CASSGGRAGSNQPQHF	TGTGCCAGCAGTGGGGGCAGGGCAGGAAGCAATCAGCCCCAGCATTTT